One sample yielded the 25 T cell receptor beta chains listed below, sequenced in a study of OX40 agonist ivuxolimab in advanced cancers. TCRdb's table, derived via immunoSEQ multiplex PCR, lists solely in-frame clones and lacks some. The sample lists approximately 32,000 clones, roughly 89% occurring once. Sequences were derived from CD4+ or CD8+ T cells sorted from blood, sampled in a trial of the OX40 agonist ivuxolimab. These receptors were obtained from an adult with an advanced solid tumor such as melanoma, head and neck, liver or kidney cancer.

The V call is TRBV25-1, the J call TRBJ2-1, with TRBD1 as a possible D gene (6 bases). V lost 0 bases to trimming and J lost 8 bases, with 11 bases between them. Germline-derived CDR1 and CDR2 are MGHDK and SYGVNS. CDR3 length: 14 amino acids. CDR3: CASSEYRGVDEQFF. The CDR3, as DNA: TGTGCCAGCAGTGAATACAGGGGTGTCGATGAGCAGTTCTTC.

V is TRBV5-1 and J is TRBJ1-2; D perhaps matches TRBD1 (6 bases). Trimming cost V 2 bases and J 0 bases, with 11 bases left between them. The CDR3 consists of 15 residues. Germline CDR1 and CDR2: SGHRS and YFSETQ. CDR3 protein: CASSLGTTTNYGYTF. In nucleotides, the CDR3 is TGCGCCAGCAGCTTAGGGACAACTACTAACTATGGCTACACCTTC. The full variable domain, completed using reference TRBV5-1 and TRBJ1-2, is KAGVTQTPRYLIKTRGQQVTLSCSPISGHRSVSWYQQTPGQGLQFLFEYFSETQRNKGNFPGRFSGRQFSNSRSEMNVSTLELGDSALYLCASSLGTTTNYGYTFGSGTRLTVV.

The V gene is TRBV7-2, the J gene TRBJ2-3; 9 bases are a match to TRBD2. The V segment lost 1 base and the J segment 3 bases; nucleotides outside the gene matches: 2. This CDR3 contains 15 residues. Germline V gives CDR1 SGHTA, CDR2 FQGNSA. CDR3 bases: TGTGCCAGCAGCTTAGTGAGCGGGAGGACAGATACGCAGTATTTT. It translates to CASSLVSGRTDTQYF.

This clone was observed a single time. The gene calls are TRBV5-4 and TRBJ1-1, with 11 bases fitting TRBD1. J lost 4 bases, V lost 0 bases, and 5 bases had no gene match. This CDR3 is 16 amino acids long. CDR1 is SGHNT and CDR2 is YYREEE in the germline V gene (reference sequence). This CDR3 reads CASSLGGQGAGTEAFF. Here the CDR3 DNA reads TGTGCCAGCAGCTTGGGAGGACAGGGGGCGGGCACTGAAGCTTTCTTT.

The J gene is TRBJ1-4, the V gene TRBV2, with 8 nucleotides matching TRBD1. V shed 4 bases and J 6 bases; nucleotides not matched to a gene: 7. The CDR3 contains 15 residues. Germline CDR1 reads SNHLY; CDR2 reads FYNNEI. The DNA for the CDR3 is TGTGCCAGCAGTGCAGGGGGCCAGGGTGATGAAAAACTGTTTTTT. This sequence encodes CASSAGGQGDEKLFF.

The chain's CDR3 is CASSWDRSDNEQFF. CDR3 nucleotide sequence: TGTGCCAGCAGCTGGGATAGGTCGGACAATGAGCAGTTCTTC. The chain recombines TRBV5-6 with TRBJ2-1; D is undetermined. The V and J ends lost 3 bases and 5 bases respectively, with 12 bases between them. CDR3 length equals 14 residues. Germline CDR1 and CDR2: SGHDT and YYEEEE.

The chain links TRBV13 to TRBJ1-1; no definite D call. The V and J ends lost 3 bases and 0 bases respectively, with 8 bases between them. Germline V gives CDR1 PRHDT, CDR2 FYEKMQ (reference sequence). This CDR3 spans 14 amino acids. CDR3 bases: TGTGCCAGCAGCTTCTACAGTCTGAACACTGAAGCTTTCTTT. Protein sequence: CASSFYSLNTEAFF.

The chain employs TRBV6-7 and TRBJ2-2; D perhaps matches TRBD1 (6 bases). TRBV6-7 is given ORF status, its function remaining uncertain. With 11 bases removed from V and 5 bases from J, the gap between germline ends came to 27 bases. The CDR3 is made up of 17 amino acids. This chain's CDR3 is CAVPSRGHPPRTGELFF. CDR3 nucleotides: TGTGCCGTGCCAAGCCGGGGACACCCTCCGCGGACCGGGGAGCTGTTTTTT.

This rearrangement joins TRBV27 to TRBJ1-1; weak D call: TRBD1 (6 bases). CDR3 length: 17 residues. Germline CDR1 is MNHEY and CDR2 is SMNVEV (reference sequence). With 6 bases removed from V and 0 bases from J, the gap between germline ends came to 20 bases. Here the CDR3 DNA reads TGTGCCAGCAGCCTTAGGGGGGGCCCTCAAATGAACACTGAAGCTTTCTTT. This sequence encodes CASSLRGGPQMNTEAFF.

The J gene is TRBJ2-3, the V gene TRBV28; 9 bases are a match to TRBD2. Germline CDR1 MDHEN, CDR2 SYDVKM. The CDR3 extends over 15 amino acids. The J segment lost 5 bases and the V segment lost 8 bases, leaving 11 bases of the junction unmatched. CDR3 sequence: CASRIAGVGRDTQYF. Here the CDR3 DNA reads TGTGCCAGCCGTATAGCGGGAGTGGGGAGAGATACGCAGTATTTT.

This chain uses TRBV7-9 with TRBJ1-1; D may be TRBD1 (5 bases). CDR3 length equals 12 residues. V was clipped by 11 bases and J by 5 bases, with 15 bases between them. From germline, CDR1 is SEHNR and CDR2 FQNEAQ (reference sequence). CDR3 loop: CAVGRQGTEAFF. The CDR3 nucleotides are TGTGCCGTCGGACGGCAGGGTACTGAAGCTTTCTTT. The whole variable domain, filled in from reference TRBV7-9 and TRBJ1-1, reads DTGVSQNPRHKITKRGQNVTFRCDPISEHNRLYWYRQTLGQGPEFLTYFQNEAQLEKSRLLSDRFSAERPKGSFSTLEIQRTEQGDSAMYLCAVGRQGTEAFFGQGTRLTVV.

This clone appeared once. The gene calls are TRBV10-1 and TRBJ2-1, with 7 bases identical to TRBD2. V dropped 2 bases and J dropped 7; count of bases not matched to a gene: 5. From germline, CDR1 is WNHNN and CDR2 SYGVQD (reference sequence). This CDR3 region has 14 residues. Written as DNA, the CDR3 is TGCGCCAGCAGTGAGGAACTAGCGTGGAATGAGCAGTTCTTC. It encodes CASSEELAWNEQFF.

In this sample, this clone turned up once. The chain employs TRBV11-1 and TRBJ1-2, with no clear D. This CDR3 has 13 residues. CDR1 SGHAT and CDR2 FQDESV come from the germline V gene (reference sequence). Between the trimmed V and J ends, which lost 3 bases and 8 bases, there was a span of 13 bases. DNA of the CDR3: TGTGCCAGCAGCTTTGGACGTGAACGAGGCTACACCTTC. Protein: CASSFGRERGYTF.

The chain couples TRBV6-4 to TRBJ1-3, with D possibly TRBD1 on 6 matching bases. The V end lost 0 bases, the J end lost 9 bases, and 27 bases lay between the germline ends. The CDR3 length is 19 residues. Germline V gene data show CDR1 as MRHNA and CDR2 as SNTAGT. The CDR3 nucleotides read TGTGCCAGCAGTGACTCCAAGGCGTCCCGGGACACGGCCCTTTGCACCATATATTTT. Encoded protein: CASSDSKASRDTALCTIYF.

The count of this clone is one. The CDR3, as DNA: TGTGCCAGCAGCCCGATTGGGGGGGGAGGCATTCAGTACTTC. This translates into CASSPIGGGGIQYF. The V gene is TRBV7-2, the J gene TRBJ2-4, with 7 bases identical to TRBD2. The CDR3 runs to 14 residues. Trimming cost V 5 bases and J 9 bases; bases outside gene matches: 10. Germline CDR1 is SGHTA and CDR2 is FQGNSA.

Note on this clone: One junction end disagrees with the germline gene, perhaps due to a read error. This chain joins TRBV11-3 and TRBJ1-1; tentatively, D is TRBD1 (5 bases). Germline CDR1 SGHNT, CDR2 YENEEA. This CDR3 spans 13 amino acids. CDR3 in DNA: TGTGCCAGCAGCCTAGAGGAAGGGGCTGAAGCTTTCTTT. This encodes CASSLEEGAEAFF.

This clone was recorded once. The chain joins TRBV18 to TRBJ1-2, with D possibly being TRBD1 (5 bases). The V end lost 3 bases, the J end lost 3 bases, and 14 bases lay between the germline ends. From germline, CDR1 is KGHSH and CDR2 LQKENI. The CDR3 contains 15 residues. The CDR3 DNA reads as TGTGCCAGCTCACCGCCTGGCCAGGGATACTATGGCTACACCTTC. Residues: CASSPPGQGYYGYTF.

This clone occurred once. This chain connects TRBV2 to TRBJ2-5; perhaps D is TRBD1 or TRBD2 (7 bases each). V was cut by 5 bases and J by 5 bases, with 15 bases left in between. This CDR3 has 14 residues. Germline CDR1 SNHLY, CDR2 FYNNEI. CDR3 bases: TGTGCCAGCAGTTTCAGGGGGGGCAGGGAGACCCAGTACTTC. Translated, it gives CASSFRGGRETQYF.

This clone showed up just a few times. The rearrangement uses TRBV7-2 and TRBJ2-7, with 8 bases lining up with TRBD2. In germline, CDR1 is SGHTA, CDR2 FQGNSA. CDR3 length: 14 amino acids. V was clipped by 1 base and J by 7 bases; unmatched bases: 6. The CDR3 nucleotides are TGTGCCAGCAGCTTAGGGGCGGGGGGCGGAGAGCAGTACTTC. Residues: CASSLGAGGGEQYF.

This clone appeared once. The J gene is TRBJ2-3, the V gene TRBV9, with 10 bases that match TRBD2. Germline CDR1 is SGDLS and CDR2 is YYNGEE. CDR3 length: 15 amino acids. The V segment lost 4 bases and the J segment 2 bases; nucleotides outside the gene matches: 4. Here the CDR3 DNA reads TGTGCCAGCAGCTCAAGCGGGAGGGACACAGATACGCAGTATTTT. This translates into CASSSSGRDTDTQYF.

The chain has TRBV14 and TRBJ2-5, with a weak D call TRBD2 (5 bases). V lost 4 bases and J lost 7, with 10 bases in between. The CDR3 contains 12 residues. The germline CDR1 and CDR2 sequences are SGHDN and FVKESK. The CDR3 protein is CASSPGSGTQYF. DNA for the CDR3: TGTGCCAGCAGCCCCGGAAGCGGGACCCAGTACTTC.

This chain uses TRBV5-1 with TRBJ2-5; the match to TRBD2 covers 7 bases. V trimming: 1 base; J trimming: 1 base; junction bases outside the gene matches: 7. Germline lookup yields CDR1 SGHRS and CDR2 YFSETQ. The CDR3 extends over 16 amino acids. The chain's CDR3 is CASSLLAGARQETQYF. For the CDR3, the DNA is TGCGCCAGCAGCTTGCTCGCGGGAGCACGCCAAGAGACCCAGTACTTC.

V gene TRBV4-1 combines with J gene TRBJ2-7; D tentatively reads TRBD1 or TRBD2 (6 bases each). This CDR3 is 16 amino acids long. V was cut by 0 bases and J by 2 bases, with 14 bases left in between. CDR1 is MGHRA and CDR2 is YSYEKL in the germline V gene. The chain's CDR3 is CASSQDIGGATYEQYF. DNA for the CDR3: TGCGCCAGCAGCCAAGATATCGGGGGCGCTACCTACGAGCAGTACTTC.

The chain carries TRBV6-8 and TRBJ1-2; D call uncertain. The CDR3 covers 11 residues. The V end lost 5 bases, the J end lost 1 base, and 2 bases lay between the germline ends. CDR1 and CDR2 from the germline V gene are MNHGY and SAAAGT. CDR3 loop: CASSSNYGYTF. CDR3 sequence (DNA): TGTGCCAGCAGTAGTAACTATGGCTACACCTTC.

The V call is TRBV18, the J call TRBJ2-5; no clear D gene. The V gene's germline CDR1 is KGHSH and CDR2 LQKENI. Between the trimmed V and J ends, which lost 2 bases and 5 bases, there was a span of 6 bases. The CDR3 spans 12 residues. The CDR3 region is CASSPEVETQYF. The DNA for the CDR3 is TGTGCCAGCTCACCAGAGGTGGAGACCCAGTACTTC.